This entry lists 25 T cell receptor beta chains sequenced from one sample in a study of cytomegalovirus exposure and HLA in healthy donors. 13 Jbeta primers and 60 Vbeta primers were used for the PCR. This table comes from immunoSEQ multiplex PCR, and its TCRdb copy is limited to in-frame clones, with some not included. The sample records about 200,000 clones, around 77% being singletons. The sequencing sample was made of PBMCs. The receptors originated from a young woman in good health and CMV-seronegative.

The chain joins TRBV20-1 to TRBJ2-7; TRBD2 is a possible D gene (6 bases). This CDR3 spans 11 amino acids. CDR1 and CDR2 from the germline V gene are DFQATT and SNEGSKA (reference sequence). V was pared by 1 base and J by 9 bases, with 10 bases between. The CDR3 coding sequence is TGCAGTGCTAGAGTCCGGGACTCGCAGTACTTC. This codes for CSARVRDSQYF.

CDR3 in amino acids: CASSSQGILYEQYF. CDR3 coding DNA: TGTGCCAGCAGCTCACAGGGGATTCTCTACGAGCAGTACTTC. The rearrangement joins TRBV7-8 to TRBJ2-7; 7 positions agree with TRBD1. The CDR3 sequence is 14 residues long. Per germline, CDR1 SGHVS and CDR2 FQNEAQ. The J segment lost 3 bases and the V segment lost 4 bases, leaving 6 bases of the junction unmatched.

The genes are TRBV5-1 and TRBJ1-2; D perhaps matches TRBD1 (6 bases). The CDR3 is 15 residues long. Looked up from germline, CDR1 is SGHRS and CDR2 is YFSETQ. The V end was cut by 1 base, the J end by 8 bases, with 18 bases between. The CDR3 here is CASSLTGMDFGGYTF. The CDR3 DNA follows: TGCGCCAGCAGCTTGACAGGGATGGACTTTGGGGGCTACACCTTC.

The V and J genes are TRBV7-9 and TRBJ1-2; D is uncertain. Between the trimmed V and J ends, which lost 4 bases and 4 bases, there was a span of 19 bases. From germline, CDR1 is SEHNR and CDR2 FQNEAQ (reference sequence). This CDR3 region has 16 residues. CDR3 sequence: CASSSWAIPVAYGYTF. The CDR3 DNA sequence: TGTGCCAGCAGCTCGTGGGCGATCCCGGTCGCCTATGGCTACACCTTC.

This chain connects TRBV18 to TRBJ2-2, with D hard to call. The CDR3 spans 13 residues. Trimming took off 2 bases at V and 6 bases at J, with 7 bases between the two ends. Germline V CDR1 and CDR2: KGHSH, LQKENI. CDR3 protein: CASSPFPAGELFF. CDR3 nucleotide sequence: TGTGCCAGCTCACCATTTCCCGCCGGGGAGCTGTTTTTT.

The chain recombines TRBV19 with TRBJ2-3, with 7 bases that match TRBD2. V dropped 5 bases and J dropped 3; count of bases not matched to a gene: 8. CDR1 and CDR2 (germline): LNHDA, SQIVND (reference sequence). This CDR3 spans 15 amino acids. The CDR3 is CASSGRVRGTDTQYF. For the CDR3, the DNA is TGTGCCAGTAGTGGGAGGGTCCGAGGGACAGATACGCAGTATTTT.

This chain connects TRBV5-1 to TRBJ2-7; TRBD1 matches 9 bases. V dropped 5 bases and J dropped 3; count of bases not matched to a gene: 15. Looked up from germline, CDR1 is SGHRS and CDR2 is YFSETQ. CDR3 size: 17 residues. The chain's CDR3 is CASRPGTGWNFDYEQYF. The CDR3 DNA reads TGCGCCAGCAGGCCCGGGACAGGGTGGAATTTCGACTACGAGCAGTACTTC.

The chain uses TRBV28 and TRBJ2-7; 8 bases fit TRBD1. With V trimmed by 1 base and J by 4 bases, 12 bases remained unmatched. The CDR3 totals 17 residues. Germline V gene data show CDR1 as MDHEN and CDR2 as SYDVKM. The CDR3 loop reads CASSLYRWGDRTYEQYF. In DNA, the CDR3 is TGTGCCAGCAGTTTATATCGTTGGGGGGACAGGACGTACGAGCAGTACTTC.

This chain uses TRBV30 with TRBJ1-2; possibly TRBD1 for D (5 bases). Germline CDR1 is GTSNPN and CDR2 is SVGIG (reference sequence). The CDR3 has 13 amino acids. V was shortened by 3 bases and J by 4 bases, with 12 bases between the two germline ends. The CDR3 DNA sequence: TGTGCCTGGAGCTCCCAGGGTTCCTATGGCTACACCTTC. It specifies CAWSSQGSYGYTF.

This chain links TRBV29-1 with TRBJ1-1, with 9 positions matching TRBD1. The germline V gene has CDR1 SQVTM and CDR2 ANQGSEA. There are 14 residues in the CDR3. V shed 6 bases, J shed 1 base, and the junction held 6 bases outside the gene matches. The CDR3 loop reads CSVGDRVANTEAFF. Here the CDR3 DNA reads TGCAGCGTGGGGGACAGGGTGGCGAACACTGAAGCTTTCTTT.

This clone was counted a single time. The chain joins TRBV6-1 to TRBJ2-1; the match to TRBD2 covers 11 bases. CDR3 length equals 15 residues. The J segment lost 3 bases and the V segment lost 6 bases, leaving 4 bases of the junction unmatched. Per germline, CDR1 MNHNS and CDR2 SASEGT. The CDR3 protein is CASRIAGGIYNEQFF. The CDR3 nucleotides read TGTGCCAGCAGGATAGCGGGAGGGATCTACAATGAGCAGTTCTTC.

This clone was observed a few times. The gene calls are TRBV4-1 and TRBJ2-1, with 10 nucleotides matching TRBD2. CDR3 length: 17 residues. With 1 base clipped from V and 7 bases from J, the junction kept 10 bases outside the gene matches. CDR1 is MGHRA, CDR2 YSYEKL, per germline. The CDR3 DNA is TGCGCCAGCAGCCAAGTGAGCGGGGGGGCCGGAGGGAATGAGCAGTTCTTC. Protein sequence: CASSQVSGGAGGNEQFF.

The chain links TRBV11-2 to TRBJ2-1, with D possibly being TRBD1 (5 bases). V lost 0 bases and J lost 5, with 14 bases in between. The CDR3 totals 16 residues. CDR1 is SGHAT, CDR2 FQNNGV, per germline. The DNA for the CDR3 is TGTGCCAGCAGCTTAGATTTCAGGACACCCGACAATGAGCAGTTCTTC. As protein: CASSLDFRTPDNEQFF.

Details on this clone: Distinct nucleotide sequences in the sample also encode this CDR3. The J gene is TRBJ2-6, the V gene TRBV5-1, with D possibly TRBD1 on 5 matching bases. V was clipped by 3 bases and J by 4 bases, with 11 bases between them. This CDR3 region has 15 residues. Per the germline V gene, CDR1 is SGHRS and CDR2 is YFSETQ. In DNA, the CDR3 is TGCGCCAGCAGCTCAACAGGTACAGGGGCCAACGTCCTGACTTTC. Its translation: CASSSTGTGANVLTF.

The chain uses TRBV6-1 and TRBJ2-3; TRBD2 is a possible D gene (5 bases). V gave up 5 bases and J gave up 8 bases, with 8 bases separating them. The CDR3 runs 11 residues. CDR1 and CDR2 (germline): MNHNS, SASEGT. CDR3 residues: CASSFSATQYF. The CDR3 nucleotides are TGTGCCAGCAGTTTTAGCGCTACGCAGTATTTT.

With respect to this clone: Other DNA sequences in the sample encode the same CDR3. V and J are TRBV18 and TRBJ2-1; 10 bases match TRBD1. The CDR3 is 13 amino acids. Germline trimming cut 3 bases from V and 7 bases from J; bases unmatched to any gene: 0. The germline gives CDR1 KGHSH, CDR2 LQKENI. The CDR3 here is CASSPDRGNEQFF. For the CDR3, the DNA is TGTGCCAGCTCACCGGACAGGGGGAATGAGCAGTTCTTC.

The chain combines TRBV5-6 with TRBJ2-1; 9 positions agree with TRBD1. This CDR3 spans 16 amino acids. The germline V gene has CDR1 SGHDT and CDR2 YYEEEE. V shed 4 bases, J shed 7 bases, and the junction held 12 bases outside the gene matches. The CDR3 DNA sequence: TGTGCCAGCAGCCCATACGCGGGACAGGGCGTGAATGAGCAGTTCTTC. Its translation: CASSPYAGQGVNEQFF.

V usage is TRBV29-1 and J usage is TRBJ2-1, with TRBD1 matching 7 bases. V lost 5 bases and J lost 4; bases outside the gene matches: 8. The CDR3 has 14 residues. Germline-derived CDR1 and CDR2 are SQVTM and ANQGSEA. CDR3 sequence reads: CSVPRTGSYNEQFF. The CDR3 region has the DNA TGCAGCGTTCCTAGGACAGGAAGTTACAATGAGCAGTTCTTC.

The gene calls are TRBV5-4 and TRBJ2-2; 7 nucleotides align to TRBD1. The CDR3 runs 17 residues. V shed 2 bases, J shed 4 bases, and the junction held 11 bases outside the gene matches. Per the germline V gene, CDR1 is SGHNT and CDR2 is YYREEE (reference sequence). CDR3 loop: CASSLGVDRVLTGELFF. As DNA, the CDR3 is TGTGCCAGCAGCTTAGGGGTCGACAGGGTACTCACCGGGGAGCTGTTTTTT.

The chain recombines TRBV1 with TRBJ1-2; the table's D call of TRBD1 was not tested on the DNA. TRBV1 is deemed a pseudogene. The CDR3 runs to 17 residues. CDR3 in amino acids: CTSSQDLVLGSNYGYTF. The CDR3 DNA sequence: TGCACCAGCAGCCAAGATCTTGTTCTGGGCTCTAACTATGGCTACACCTTC.

The chain carries TRBV6-5 and TRBJ1-1; D gene unclear. The CDR3 is 16 amino acids. The V gene lost 4 bases and the J gene lost 4 bases, with 19 bases spanning the gap. Germline CDR1 MNHEY, CDR2 SVGAGI. The CDR3 nucleotides are TGTGCCAGCAGTTTAGGGAGGGTTTTTGTGGGCACTGAAGCTTTCTTT. Translating it yields CASSLGRVFVGTEAFF.

The V gene is TRBV30, the J gene TRBJ1-1; D is perhaps TRBD1 (5 bases). Germline CDR1 and CDR2: GTSNPN and SVGIG (reference sequence). The CDR3 is 14 amino acids. The V end lost 4 bases, the J end lost 0 bases, and 12 bases lay between the germline ends. CDR3 loop: CAWTPRGVNTEAFF. CDR3 nucleotides: TGTGCCTGGACCCCCCGGGGGGTGAACACTGAAGCTTTCTTT.

The rearrangement links TRBV7-9 to TRBJ2-1, with 7 positions matching TRBD2. With V trimmed by 5 bases and J by 4 bases, 11 bases remained unmatched. The CDR3 contains 16 residues. Germline CDR1 SEHNR, CDR2 FQNEAQ (reference sequence). CDR3 loop: CASSPILLAVYNEQFF. DNA of the CDR3: TGTGCCAGCAGCCCCATTTTGCTAGCGGTTTACAATGAGCAGTTCTTC.

This chain links TRBV5-1 with TRBJ2-7, with 10 bases that match TRBD1. CDR1 is SGHRS, CDR2 YFSETQ, per germline. V gave up 4 bases and J gave up 5 bases; unmatched junction bases: 6. The CDR3 is 14 amino acids. The CDR3 here is CASSDLGTGDEQYF. CDR3 DNA: TGCGCCAGCAGCGACCTCGGGACAGGGGACGAGCAGTACTTC.

The rearrangement uses TRBV9 and TRBJ1-1, with D possibly matching TRBD1 (5 bases). In germline, CDR1 is SGDLS, CDR2 YYNGEE. The V gene lost 4 bases and the J gene lost 4 bases, with 17 bases spanning the gap. CDR3 length equals 15 residues. CDR3: CASSPPRGGFTEAFF. The CDR3 DNA follows: TGTGCCAGCAGCCCCCCAAGGGGCGGATTCACTGAAGCTTTCTTT.